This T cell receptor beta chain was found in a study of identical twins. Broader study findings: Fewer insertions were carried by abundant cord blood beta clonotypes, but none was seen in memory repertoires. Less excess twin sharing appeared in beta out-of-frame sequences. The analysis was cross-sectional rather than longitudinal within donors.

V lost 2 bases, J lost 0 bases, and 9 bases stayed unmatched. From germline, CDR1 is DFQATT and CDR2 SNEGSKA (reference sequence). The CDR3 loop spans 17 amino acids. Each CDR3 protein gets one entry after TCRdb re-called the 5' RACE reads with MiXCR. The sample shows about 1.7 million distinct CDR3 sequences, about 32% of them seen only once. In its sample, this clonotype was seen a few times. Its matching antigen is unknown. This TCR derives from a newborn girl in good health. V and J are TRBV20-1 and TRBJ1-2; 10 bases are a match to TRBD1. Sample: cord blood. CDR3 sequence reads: CSARSVGQGITNYGYTF. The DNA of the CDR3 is TGCAGTGCTAGAAGTGTGGGACAGGGGATTACTAACTATGGCTACACCTTC.